This entry is about one T cell receptor beta chain. Its antigen is still unknown. Authors' methods: The detection floor for productive clonotype frequency was 2.59 x 10-5. Repertoires were generated with immunoSEQ multiplex PCR, while TCRdb's copy carries only in-frame clones and drops some. Clonal size and the V and J genes are those of that table, whereas D and trimming came from the DNA. The sample includes approximately 32,000 clones, approximately 88% of them seen just once. The entry originates in a study of STAT5B mutations in CD4+ large granular lymphocyte leukemia. Findings and limits, study-wide: Top patient clones used TRBV06 genes more often: 8/27 versus 2/35 in controls. CD4-sorted patient repertoires seemed more clonal than healthy CD4+ repertoires. Main leukemic clonotypes were patient-specific, but under 30% appeared at low frequency elsewhere.

Trimming took off 1 base at V and 5 bases at J, with 8 bases between the two ends. Germline assignment: CDR1 SSHAT and CDR2 FNYEAQ (reference sequence). The CDR3 sequence is 13 residues long. What was sequenced was CD4+ T cells from blood buffy coats. The chain combines TRBV7-7 with TRBJ2-5, with D perhaps assigned TRBD1 or TRBD2 (5 bases each). This clonotype was sampled from a human donor in good health. The CDR3 coding sequence is TGTGCCAGCAGCTTAGGGGGGTGGGAGACCCAGTACTTC. Translated, it gives CASSLGGWETQYF. Complete variable domain (other parts from reference TRBV7-7 and TRBJ2-5): GAGVSQSPRYKVTKRGQDVTLRCDPISSHATLYWYQQALGQGPEFLTYFNYEAQPDKSGLPSDRFSAERPEGSISTLTIQRTEQRDSAMYRCASSLGGWETQYFGPGTRLLVL.